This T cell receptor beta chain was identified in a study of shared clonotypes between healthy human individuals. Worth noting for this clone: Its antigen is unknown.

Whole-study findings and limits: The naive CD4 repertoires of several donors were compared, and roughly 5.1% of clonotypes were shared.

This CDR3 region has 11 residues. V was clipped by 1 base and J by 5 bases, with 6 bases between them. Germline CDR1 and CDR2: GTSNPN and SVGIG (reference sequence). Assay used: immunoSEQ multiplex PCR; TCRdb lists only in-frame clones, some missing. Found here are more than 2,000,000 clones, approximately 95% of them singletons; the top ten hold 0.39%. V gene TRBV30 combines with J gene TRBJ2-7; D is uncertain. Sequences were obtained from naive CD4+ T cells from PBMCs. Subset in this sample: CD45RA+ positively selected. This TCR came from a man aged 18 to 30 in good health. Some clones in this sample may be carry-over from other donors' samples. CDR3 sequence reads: CAWSARNEQYF. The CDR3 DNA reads TGTGCCTGGAGTGCTCGTAACGAGCAGTACTTC. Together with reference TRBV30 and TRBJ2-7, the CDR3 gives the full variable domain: SQTIHQWPATLVQPVGSPLSLECTVEGTSNPNLYWYRQAAGRGLQLLFYSVGIGQISSEVPQNLSASRPQDRQFILSSKKLLLSDSGFYLCAWSARNEQYFGPGTRLTVT.